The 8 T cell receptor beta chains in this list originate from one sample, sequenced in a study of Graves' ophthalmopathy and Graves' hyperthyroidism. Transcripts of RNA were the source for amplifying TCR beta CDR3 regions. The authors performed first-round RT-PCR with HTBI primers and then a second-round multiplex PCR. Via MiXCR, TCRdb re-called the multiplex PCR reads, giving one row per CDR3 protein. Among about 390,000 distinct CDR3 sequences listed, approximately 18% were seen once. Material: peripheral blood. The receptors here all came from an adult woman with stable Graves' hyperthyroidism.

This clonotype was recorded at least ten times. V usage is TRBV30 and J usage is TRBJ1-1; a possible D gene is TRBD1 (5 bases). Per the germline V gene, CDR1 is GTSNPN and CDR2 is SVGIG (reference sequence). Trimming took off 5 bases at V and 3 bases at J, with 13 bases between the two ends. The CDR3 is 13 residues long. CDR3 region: CAWVRRGDTEAFF. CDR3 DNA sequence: TGTGCCTGGGTCCGGAGGGGAGACACTGAAGCTTTCTTT.

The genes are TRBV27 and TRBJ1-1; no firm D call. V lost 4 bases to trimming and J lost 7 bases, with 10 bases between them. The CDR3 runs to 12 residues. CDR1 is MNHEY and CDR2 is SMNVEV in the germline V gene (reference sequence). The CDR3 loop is CASSSLGLEAFF. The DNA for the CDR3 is TGTGCCAGCAGTTCCCTGGGCCTTGAAGCTTTCTTT.

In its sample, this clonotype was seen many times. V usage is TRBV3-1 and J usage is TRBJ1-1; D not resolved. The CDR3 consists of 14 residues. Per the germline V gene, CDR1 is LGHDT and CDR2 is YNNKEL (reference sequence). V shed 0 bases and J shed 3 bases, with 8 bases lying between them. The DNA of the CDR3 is TGTGCCAGCAGCCAAGATCCGAGGGACACTGAAGCTTTCTTT. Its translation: CASSQDPRDTEAFF.

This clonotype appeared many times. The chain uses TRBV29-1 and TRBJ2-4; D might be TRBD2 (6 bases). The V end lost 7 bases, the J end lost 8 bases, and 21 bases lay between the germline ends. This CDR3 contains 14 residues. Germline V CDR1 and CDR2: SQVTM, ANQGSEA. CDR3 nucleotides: TGCAGCGCCCTGCCGGGACTCCAAGGGGACATTCAGTACTTC. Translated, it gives CSALPGLQGDIQYF.

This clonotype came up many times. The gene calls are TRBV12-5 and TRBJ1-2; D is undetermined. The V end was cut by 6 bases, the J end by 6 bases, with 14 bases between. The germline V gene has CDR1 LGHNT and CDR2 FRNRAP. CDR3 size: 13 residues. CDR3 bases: TGTGCTAGTGGCCTTACCAGACGTGATGGCTACACCTTC. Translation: CASGLTRRDGYTF.

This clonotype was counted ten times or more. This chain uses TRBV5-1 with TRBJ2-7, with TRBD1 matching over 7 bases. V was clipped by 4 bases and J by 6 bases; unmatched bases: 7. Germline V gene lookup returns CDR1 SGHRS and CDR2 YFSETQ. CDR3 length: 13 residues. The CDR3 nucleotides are TGCGCCAGCAGCCGAGAACGGACAGGCGAGCAGTACTTC. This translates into CASSRERTGEQYF.

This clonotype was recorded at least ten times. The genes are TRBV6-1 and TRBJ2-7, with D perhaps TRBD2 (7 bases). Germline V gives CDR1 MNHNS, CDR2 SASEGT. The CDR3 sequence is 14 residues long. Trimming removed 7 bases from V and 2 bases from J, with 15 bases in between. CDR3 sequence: CASTTGGDTYEQYF. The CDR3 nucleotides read TGTGCCAGCACCACTGGGGGGGACACCTACGAGCAGTACTTC.

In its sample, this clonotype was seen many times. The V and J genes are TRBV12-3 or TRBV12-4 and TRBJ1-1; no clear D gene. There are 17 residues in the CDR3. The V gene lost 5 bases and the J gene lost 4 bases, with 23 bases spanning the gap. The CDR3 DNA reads TGTGCCAGCAGTCCAAAATTTAGAGGGATGGTGGGCACTGAAGCTTTCTTT. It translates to CASSPKFRGMVGTEAFF.